The entry below gives a single T cell receptor (beta chain) sequence along with its context. Individuals drawn from 20 to 30 US areas were about 18 to 90 years old. Participants had their cohort set by participant-reported clinical history. This specimen comes from a study of blood T cell repertoires in COVID-19. V lost 6 bases to trimming and J lost 3 bases, with 12 bases between them. Germline CDR1 is SGHRS and CDR2 is YFSETQ. CDR3 length: 13 amino acids. TCRdb keeps only in-frame clones here, not all; method: immunoSEQ multiplex PCR. Of about 440,000 clones in the sample, about 92% were seen once. V gene TRBV5-1 combines with J gene TRBJ1-2; possible D gene TRBD1, 6 bases. This receptor was obtained from a man between 18 and 35 years old who had recovered from COVID-19. The sample was PBMCs or T cells enriched from blood (not recorded which). The CDR3 loop is CASTPSGDYGYTF. As DNA, the CDR3 is TGCGCCAGCACCCCCTCAGGGGACTATGGCTACACCTTC. Based on the CDR3 plus reference TRBV5-1 and TRBJ1-2, the full variable domain is KAGVTQTPRYLIKTRGQQVTLSCSPISGHRSVSWYQQTPGQGLQFLFEYFSETQRNKGNFPGRFSGRQFSNSRSEMNVSTLELGDSALYLCASTPSGDYGYTFGSGTRLTVV.